Listed below are T cell receptor beta chains from one sample, sequenced in a study of blood T cell repertoires in COVID-19. Here immunoSEQ multiplex PCR was the method, and the copy in TCRdb shows in-frame clones only, minus some. Of some 280,000 clones in the sample, 75% to 90% are singletons; the top ten hold around 3%. Sequencing was performed on peripheral blood. Receptors originate from a woman in her 30s with active or convalescent COVID-19. Both conserved end residues are part of each CDR3. The order of the fields is clone size, D gene, J gene, V gene, CDR3 protein, CDR3 DNA. A D gene is named only where the DNA matches it firmly. A row's size may be missing; if present it is once, few, many or a size class.

few | TRBD1 | TRBJ1-5 | TRBV28 | CASSYRDRWAGNQPQHF | TGTGCCAGCAGTTATCGGGACAGGTGGGCGGGCAATCAGCCCCAGCATTTT
. | . | TRBJ2-7 | TRBV6-6 | CASSPGAEEQYF | TGTGCCAGCAGCCCAGGGGCGGAGGAGCAGTACTTC
. | TRBD1 | TRBJ1-2 | TRBV7-8 | CASSPQGTGGLSNYGYTF | TGTGCCAGCAGCCCCCAGGGGACAGGGGGCCTAAGTAACTATGGCTACACCTTC
few | . | TRBJ2-7 | TRBV6-6 | CASKGSSYEQYF | TGTGCCAGCAAAGGGAGCTCCTACGAGCAGTACTTC
. | TRBD2 | TRBJ2-7 | TRBV5-4 | CASSLRTSGSYEQYF | TGTGCCAGCAGCTTGAGGACTAGCGGGAGCTACGAGCAGTACTTC
. | TRBD2 | TRBJ2-3 | TRBV7-9 | CASSLGGTTSTDTQYF | TGTGCCAGCAGCTTGGGTGGGACTACCAGCACAGATACGCAGTATTTT
once | TRBD1 | TRBJ1-3 | TRBV5-6 | CASSWGTGDQNTIYF | TGTGCCAGCAGCTGGGGGACAGGGGATCAAAACACCATATATTTT
. | TRBD1 | TRBJ1-3 | TRBV28 | CASSFDRVWGNTIYF | TGTGCCAGCAGTTTCGACAGGGTGTGGGGAAACACCATATATTTT
once | . | TRBJ1-2 | TRBV7-9 | CASSLARADYGYTF | TGTGCCAGCAGCTTAGCGCGCGCGGACTATGGCTACACCTTC
. | . | TRBJ1-1 | TRBV19 | CATIGRGTMNTEAFF | TGTGCCACCATTGGGAGGGGGACAATGAACACTGAAGCTTTCTTT
. | . | TRBJ2-5 | TRBV7-9 | CASSLVSVSRETQYF | TGTGCCAGCAGCTTAGTGAGCGTCTCCCGGGAGACCCAGTACTTC
. | . | TRBJ2-5 | TRBV9 | CASSVSTSQETQYF | TGTGCCAGCAGCGTATCGACTTCCCAAGAGACCCAGTACTTC
. | TRBD2 | TRBJ2-7 | TRBV7-6 | CASSLAAGALYEQYF | TGTGCCAGCAGCTTAGCAGCGGGGGCCCTCTACGAGCAGTACTTC
. | TRBD1 | TRBJ1-3 | TRBV28 | CASSFPTGEMVDTIYF | TGTGCCAGCAGTTTTCCGACAGGGGAAATGGTAGACACCATATATTTT
. | . | TRBJ2-3 | TRBV5-6 | CASSLVSLTDTQYF | TGTGCCAGCAGCTTGGTATCTTTGACAGATACGCAGTATTTT
. | TRBD2 | TRBJ2-3 | TRBV4-3 | CASSQDILAGGGTDTQYF | TGCGCCAGCAGCCAAGATATTCTAGCGGGGGGGGGCACAGATACGCAGTATTTT
. | TRBD1 | TRBJ1-1 | TRBV4-2 | CASSQDGGQGGDTEAFF | TGTGCCAGCAGCCAAGATGGTGGACAGGGGGGCGACACTGAAGCTTTCTTT
. | TRBD1 | TRBJ2-2 | TRBV6-5 | CATQGAGNTGELFF | TGTGCCACGCAGGGGGCAGGGAACACCGGGGAGCTGTTTTTT
. | TRBD1 | TRBJ1-2 | TRBV6-1 | CASSESGDRREGYTF | TGTGCCAGCAGTGAAAGCGGGGACAGGCGCGAGGGCTACACCTTC
. | TRBD2 | TRBJ2-1 | TRBV19 | CASSSTSAYNEQFF | TGTGCCAGTAGTAGCACTAGCGCGTACAATGAGCAGTTCTTC
. | TRBD1 | TRBJ2-7 | TRBV4-3 | CASSRDRRYEQYF | TGCGCCAGCAGCCGGGACAGACGCTACGAGCAGTACTTC
. | . | TRBJ2-2 | TRBV10-3 | CAVGQIQNTGELFF | TGTGCCGTCGGACAGATCCAAAACACCGGGGAGCTGTTTTTT
. | . | TRBJ1-1 | TRBV19 | CASSGITGTRGGEAFF | TGTGCCAGTAGCGGGATCACCGGGACACGAGGGGGTGAAGCTTTCTTT
. | . | TRBJ1-2 | TRBV29-1 | CSVEGTDYGYTF | TGCAGCGTTGAAGGGACAGACTATGGCTACACCTTC
. | . | TRBJ1-1 | TRBV19 | CASSPGLRFGTEAFF | TGTGCCAGTAGCCCGGGATTACGTTTTGGCACTGAAGCTTTCTTT
. | . | TRBJ2-7 | TRBV15 | CATSRVPRQRTYEQYF | TGTGCCACCAGCAGAGTACCAAGACAGCGAACCTACGAGCAGTACTTC
. | . | TRBJ2-6 | TRBV6-1 | CASSEEGYTGANVLTF | TGTGCCAGCAGTGAAGAGGGGTACACTGGGGCCAACGTCCTGACTTTC
. | TRBD1 | TRBJ1-2 | TRBV27 | CASSRDRTYGYTF | TGTGCCAGCAGCCGGGACAGAACCTATGGCTACACCTTC
. | . | TRBJ1-2 | TRBV6-5 | CASSSPAQGFAGYTF | TGTGCCAGCAGTTCACCGGCACAGGGTTTCGCTGGCTACACCTTC
. | TRBD1 | TRBJ1-4 | TRBV7-2 | CASSPQGGVNEKLFF | TGTGCCAGCAGCCCACAGGGGGGGGTTAATGAAAAACTGTTTTTT
few | . | TRBJ2-2 | TRBV6-4 | CASSDSIGQTGELFF | TGTGCCAGCAGTGACTCGATTGGTCAGACCGGGGAGCTGTTTTTT
once | TRBD2 | TRBJ2-1 | TRBV29-1 | CSVESLAGGYNEQFF | TGCAGCGTTGAATCCCTAGCGGGGGGCTACAATGAGCAGTTCTTC
. | . | TRBJ1-6 | TRBV27 | CASSLSQGNSPLHF | TGTGCCAGCAGTTTATCCCAGGGGAATTCACCCCTCCACTTT
. | TRBD1 | TRBJ1-2 | TRBV7-2 | CASSWDSYGYTF | TGTGCCAGCAGCTGGGACAGCTATGGCTACACCTTC
. | TRBD2 | TRBJ2-1 | TRBV6-5 | CASTPAASGGNEQFF | TGTGCCAGCACCCCAGCGGCTAGCGGGGGCAATGAGCAGTTCTTC
. | . | TRBJ2-1 | TRBV9 | CASSITSYAYNEQFF | TGTGCCAGCAGCATAACTAGCTATGCCTACAATGAGCAGTTCTTC
. | TRBD1 | TRBJ1-2 | TRBV11-3 | CASSRRTGDGYTF | TGTGCCAGCAGCCGAAGAACAGGGGACGGCTACACCTTC
. | TRBD2 | TRBJ2-3 | TRBV7-3 | CASSKAAGALDTQYF | TGTGCCAGCAGCAAGGCGGCGGGAGCTTTGGATACGCAGTATTTT
. | . | TRBJ2-3 | TRBV20-1 | CSAAYTDTQYF | TGCAGTGCCGCCTACACAGATACGCAGTATTTT
. | . | TRBJ1-2 | TRBV19 | CASSISYTGNYGYTF | TGTGCCAGTAGTATAAGTTATACAGGGAACTATGGCTACACCTTC
few | TRBD1 | TRBJ1-3 | TRBV7-2 | CASSSPPGQGNTIYF | TGTGCCAGCAGCTCTCCCCCGGGACAGGGAAACACCATATATTTT
once | . | TRBJ1-1 | TRBV12-3/TRBV12-4 | CASSLSFPGEAFF | TGTGCCAGCAGTTTAAGTTTTCCAGGTGAAGCTTTCTTT
once | . | TRBJ2-5 | TRBV7-3 | CASSVTREETQYF | TGTGCCAGCAGCGTCACAAGGGAGGAGACCCAGTACTTC
. | . | TRBJ1-2 | TRBV6-5 | CASSYSGGTYGYTF | TGTGCCAGCAGTTACTCGGGGGGTACCTATGGCTACACCTTC
few | . | TRBJ1-5 | TRBV18 | CASSGQGNQPQHF | TGTGCCAGCTCTGGGCAGGGCAATCAGCCCCAGCATTTT